Sequencing of this TCR beta chain was carried out in a study of tumor T cells in aggressive B-cell lymphoma. Method: immunoSEQ multiplex PCR; TCRdb's copy keeps in-frame clones and lacks some. The table shows just under 10,000 clones, with 65% to 90% occurring only once. The CDR3 has 14 residues. Germline CDR1 is MDHEN and CDR2 is SYDVKM. V is TRBV28 and J is TRBJ2-5, with 7 bases fitting TRBD1. The J call may not be correct, given that the DNA end is closer to TRBJ2-7. The clonotype originates from an adult with diffuse large B cell lymphoma. Sequencing was carried out using tumor tissue. CDR3 in amino acids: CASGGQVSTYEQYF. CDR3 in DNA: TGTGCCAGCGGAGGACAGGTTTCAACCTACGAGCAGTACTTC.